The entry that follows covers one T cell receptor (beta chain) sequence. Its antigen is currently unknown. This record belongs to a study of cytomegalovirus exposure and HLA in healthy donors. The V end lost 4 bases, the J end lost 4 bases, and 17 bases lay between the germline ends. Looked up from germline, CDR1 is SGHKS and CDR2 is YYEKEE (reference sequence). CDR3 size: 15 residues. Findings and caveats of the study: TCR beta chains numbering more than 150 were designated cytomegalovirus-associated. TCR beta sequences reportedly predicted most subjects' HLA-A and HLA-B alleles accurately.

Primers included in the PCR were 60 Vbeta and 13 Jbeta primers. Data came from immunoSEQ multiplex PCR; TCRdb stores just in-frame clones and leaves some out. This table holds about 130,000 clones, approximately 82% found once. Sequencing was done on a sample of PBMCs. This chain connects TRBV5-5 to TRBJ1-1; weak D call: TRBD1 (6 bases). The source is a female donor in good health and CMV-seronegative. CDR3 amino acids: CASSQSQGRGTEAFF. The CDR3 region has the DNA TGTGCCAGCAGCCAAAGTCAGGGGCGCGGCACTGAAGCTTTCTTT.